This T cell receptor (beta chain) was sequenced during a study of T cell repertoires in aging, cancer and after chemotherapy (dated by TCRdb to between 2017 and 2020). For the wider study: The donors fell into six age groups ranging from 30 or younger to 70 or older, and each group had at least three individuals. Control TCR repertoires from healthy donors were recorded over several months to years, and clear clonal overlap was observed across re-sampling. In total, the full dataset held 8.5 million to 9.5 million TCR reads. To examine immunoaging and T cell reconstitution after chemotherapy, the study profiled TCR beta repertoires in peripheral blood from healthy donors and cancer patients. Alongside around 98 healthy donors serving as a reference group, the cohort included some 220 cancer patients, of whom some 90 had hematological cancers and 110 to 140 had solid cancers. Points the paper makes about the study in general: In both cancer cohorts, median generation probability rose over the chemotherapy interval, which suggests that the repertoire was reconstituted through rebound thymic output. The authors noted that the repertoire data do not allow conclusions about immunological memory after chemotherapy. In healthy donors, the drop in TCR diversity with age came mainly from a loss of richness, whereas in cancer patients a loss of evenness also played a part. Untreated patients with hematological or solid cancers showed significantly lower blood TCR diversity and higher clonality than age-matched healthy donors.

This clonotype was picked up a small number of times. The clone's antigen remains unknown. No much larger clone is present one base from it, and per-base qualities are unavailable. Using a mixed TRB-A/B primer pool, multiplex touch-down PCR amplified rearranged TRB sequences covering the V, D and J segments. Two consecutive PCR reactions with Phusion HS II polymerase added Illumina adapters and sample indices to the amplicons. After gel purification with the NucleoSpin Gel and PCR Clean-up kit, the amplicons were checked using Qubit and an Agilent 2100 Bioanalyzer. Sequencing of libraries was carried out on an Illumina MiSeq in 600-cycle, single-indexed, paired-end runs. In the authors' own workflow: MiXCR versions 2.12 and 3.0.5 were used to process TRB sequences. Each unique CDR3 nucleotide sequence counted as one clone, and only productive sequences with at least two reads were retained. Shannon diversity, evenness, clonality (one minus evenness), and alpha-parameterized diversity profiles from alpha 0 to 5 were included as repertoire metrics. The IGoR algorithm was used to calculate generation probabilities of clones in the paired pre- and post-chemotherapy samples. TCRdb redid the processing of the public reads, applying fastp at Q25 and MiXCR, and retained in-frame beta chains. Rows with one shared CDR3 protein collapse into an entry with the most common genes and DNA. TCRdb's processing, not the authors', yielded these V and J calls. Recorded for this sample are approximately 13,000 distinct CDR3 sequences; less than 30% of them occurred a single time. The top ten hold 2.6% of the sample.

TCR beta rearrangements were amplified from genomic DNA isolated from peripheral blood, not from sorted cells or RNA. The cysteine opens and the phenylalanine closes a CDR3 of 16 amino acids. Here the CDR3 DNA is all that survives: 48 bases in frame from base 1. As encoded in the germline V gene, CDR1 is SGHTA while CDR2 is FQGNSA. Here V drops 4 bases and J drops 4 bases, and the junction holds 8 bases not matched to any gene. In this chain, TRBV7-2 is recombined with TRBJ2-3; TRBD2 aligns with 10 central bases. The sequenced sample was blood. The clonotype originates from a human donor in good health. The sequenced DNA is TGTGCCAGCAGCTCCGGACTAGCGGTCCCCCCAGATACGCAGTATTTT. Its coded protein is CASSSGLAVPPDTQYF.